Included here is one T cell receptor beta chain sequence, with context. Its specificity is not known. This entry belongs to a study of CD8+ T cells in alopecia areata. Findings and limits, study-wide: The study found TCR sharing across patients less clear than in mice, possibly for HLA reasons. Scalp and blood retained many expanded lesional clones during tofacitinib.

Extracted RNA was reverse transcribed, and the resulting cDNA served as sequencing template. Only in-frame clones appear in the TCRdb table, and some are missing; sequencing was by immunoSEQ multiplex PCR. Counted here are around 150,000 clones, roughly 65% occurring once; the ten biggest clones make up over 0.85%. This sample's treatment: oral pan-JAK inhibitor, 5-10 mg twice daily. The CDR3 extends over 13 amino acids. V dropped 7 bases and J dropped 7 bases, with 11 bases sitting between them. Germline V gene sequence: CDR1 MGHDK, CDR2 SYGVNS. The rearrangement uses TRBV25-1 and TRBJ1-6; maybe TRBD1 (5 bases). The sequence came from a human donor with alopecia areata. This specimen was CD4+ T cells sorted from blood, taken at week 4, from a patient treated with tofacitinib. The DNA of the CDR3 is TGTGCCAGCACGATTGGGGGGAATTCACCCCTCCACTTT. This encodes CASTIGGNSPLHF.